The rows below give T cell receptor beta chains drawn from one sample of a study of T cell responses to AZD1222 COVID-19 vaccine. The assay was immunoSEQ multiplex PCR, and TCRdb's table has in-frame clones only and misses some. This table has some 86,000 clones, around 80% appearing once. The starting material was peripheral blood, obtained on day 0 of AZD1222 vaccination. The receptors were gathered from an adult in good health. CDR3s leave out the opening cysteine and the closing phenylalanine or tryptophan. D genes are given only for firm matches.

j_call	cdr3_length	d_call	v_call	cdr3_aa
TRBJ2-5	12	.	TRBV5-1	ASSLRTLQETQY
TRBJ1-5	13	.	TRBV12-5	ASGLRDGGNQPQH
TRBJ1-1	12	.	TRBV5-1	ASSLEGIYTEAF
TRBJ2-7	14	.	TRBV5-4	ASSYIVGAGFGEQY
TRBJ2-7	12	TRBD2	TRBV9	ASSPGTRGYEQY
TRBJ2-5	12	TRBD2	TRBV7-6	ASSPGTSGKTQY
TRBJ1-5	13	TRBD1	TRBV5-6	ASSLGQGVGQPQH
TRBJ1-6	14	.	TRBV3-1/TRBV3-2	ASSPSLSSYNSPLH
TRBJ2-7	12	.	TRBV18	ASSRQGSLREQY
TRBJ1-4	14	.	TRBV11-2	ASSPRQITTNEKLF
TRBJ1-3	13	TRBD1	TRBV7-2	ASSSTGVGGNTIY
TRBJ1-2	14	TRBD1	TRBV10-2	ASKPGQGAAKDGYT
TRBJ2-3	11	.	TRBV2	ASSREGSDTQY
TRBJ2-7	12	.	TRBV6-5	ASTPGRGSYEQY
TRBJ1-2	16	TRBD1	TRBV28	ASSFQGLPGQGNYGYT
TRBJ1-3	15	TRBD1	TRBV4-1	ASSQVPRGTSGNTIY
TRBJ2-7	12	.	TRBV2	ASSEQGPSYEQY
TRBJ2-3	15	.	TRBV5-4	ASSLNLGATRTDTQY
TRBJ2-7	15	.	TRBV7-9	ASSLDRTYPTSYEQY
TRBJ1-5	14	.	TRBV7-9	ASSLYGQASNQPQH
TRBJ1-3	14	.	TRBV6-5	ASSYSGGSSGNTIY
TRBJ1-5	11	.	TRBV28	ASKSSPNQPQH
TRBJ1-6	14	TRBD1	TRBV5-4	ASSYPGQGLNSPLH
TRBJ2-3	13	.	TRBV6-6	ASSRKGLGEDTQY
TRBJ1-1	13	TRBD1	TRBV9	ASSAQGGLITEAF
TRBJ2-2	13	.	TRBV2	ASQTGGWNTGELF
TRBJ1-2	10	.	TRBV12-3/TRBV12-4	ASSERGDGYT
TRBJ1-2	11	.	TRBV21-1	ASSKVGTYGYT
TRBJ2-1	13	TRBD2	TRBV29-1	SVNLAGGVYNEQF
TRBJ1-6	13	.	TRBV28	ASSAAGFDNSPLH
TRBJ2-2	14	.	TRBV18	ASSLQGTPGAGELF